This TCR beta chain appears in the sequencing data of a study of CXCR3-negative and CXCR3-positive naive CD8 T cells. Triplicate sorting captured around 300,000 cells each from every CD8+ T cell subset. Naive CD8+ T cells had a CD45RO-CCR7+CD27+CD95- phenotype. Germline V gives CDR1 SGHRS, CDR2 YFSETQ. This CDR3 is built from 12 residues. In preparing the TRB cDNA libraries, 5' RACE with UMI labels was used. Reanalyzing the 5' RACE reads, TCRdb keeps one entry per CDR3 protein, without DNA. The repertoire shows some 130,000 distinct CDR3 sequences; the top ten hold about 0.3%. General observations from the study: Sequencing showed both naive subsets with comparably high diversity, and memory CD8+ cells much lower. Similar TRBV-TRBJ gene usage was seen in naive CXCR3-negative and CXCR3-positive cells, but not in memory cells.

A note on this clonotype: Its cognate antigen is unknown.

The source of this sequence is a human donor in good health. Some clones in this sample may be carry-over from other donors' samples. Sequencing input: naive CXCR3- CD8+ T cells from blood. Subset here: CD45RO-CCR7+CD27+CD95- naive CD8+ T cells lacking CXCR3 (TNR3-). J is TRBJ2-1 and V is TRBV5-1. Here the CDR3 reads CASSSYDNEQFF.